This TCR beta chain was captured by sequencing in a study of T-cell memory formation after mild COVID-19. Whole-study context: TCR clustering was largely donor specific. The study, taken as a whole, reports: Some responding clones appeared in pre-infection memory, suggesting cross-reactive memory joined. From day 15 to 85, contracting clones were balanced between CD4 and CD8, whereas later expanders leaned toward CD4+.

This clonotype was seen only a few times. Antigen unknown. The CDR3 sequence is 13 residues long. The germline gives CDR1 SQVTM, CDR2 ANQGSEA. V was trimmed by 5 bases and J by 0 bases, leaving 9 bases between them. From 5'RACE with constant-segment primers came TCR alpha and TCR beta cDNA libraries that carried sample barcodes and UMIs. TCRdb re-called the 5' RACE reads through MiXCR, storing one row per CDR3 protein. The table has roughly 250,000 distinct CDR3 sequences, 15% to 20% seen once. Material for sequencing was PBMCs or a T cell subset sorted from them (not recorded which). The rearrangement uses TRBV29-1 and TRBJ2-3; no reliable D call. The TCR originated in a man younger than 30 who had mild COVID-19 (a few samples of this study predate the infection). Cell type and time point are not known. CDR3 region: CSVRVRSTDTQYF. CDR3 DNA sequence: TGCAGCGTTCGGGTGCGTAGCACAGATACGCAGTATTTT.